One and the same sample provided the 27 T cell receptor beta chains below, sequenced in a study of identical twins. TCRdb processed the 5' RACE reads anew with MiXCR; each CDR3 protein has one entry. Among 700,000 or so distinct CDR3 sequences listed, 8.5% to 9.5% were seen once. These data were likewise used in another study, on yellow fever vaccine responses in identical twins.

The sample taken for sequencing was PBMCs. All receptors come from a woman younger than 30 in good health.

The V and J genes are TRBV19 and TRBJ2-2, with D possibly being TRBD1 (6 bases). This CDR3 contains 17 residues. The germline gives CDR1 LNHDA, CDR2 SQIVND (reference sequence). Trimming shortened V by 4 bases and J by 0 bases, and 15 bases separated the two germline ends. The CDR3 protein is CASSTRLWGPNTGELFF. The CDR3, as DNA: TGTGCCAGTAGTACCCGATTATGGGGGCCGAACACCGGGGAGCTGTTTTTT.

The chain uses TRBV5-1 and TRBJ2-7, with D possibly matching TRBD1 (5 bases). Germline CDR1 reads SGHRS; CDR2 reads YFSETQ. CDR3 length: 15 amino acids. Trimming took off 4 bases at V and 5 bases at J, with 19 bases between the two ends. The CDR3 DNA reads TGCGCCAGCAGCACCCCGGCAGGGCCCGGCGACGAGCAGTACTTC. It yields the protein CASSTPAGPGDEQYF.

This clonotype was counted many times. The chain employs TRBV20-1 and TRBJ2-7; D may be TRBD1 or TRBD2 (5 bases each). V shed 0 bases and J shed 3 bases, with 12 bases lying between them. This CDR3 spans 14 amino acids. Germline V lookup: CDR1 DFQATT, CDR2 SNEGSKA (reference sequence). CDR3 protein: CSARDQGASYEQYF. For the CDR3, the DNA is TGCAGTGCTAGAGACCAGGGAGCTAGCTACGAGCAGTACTTC.

Only a few counts were recorded for this clonotype. The chain uses TRBV29-1 and TRBJ1-1; D not certain. The CDR3 is 11 amino acids. Trimming left V 4 bases short and J 11 bases short, with 14 bases between. Germline V gives CDR1 SQVTM, CDR2 ANQGSEA. The CDR3 spells CSVGLPAGAFF. CDR3 DNA: TGCAGCGTTGGGTTGCCTGCGGGTGCTTTCTTT.

The J gene is TRBJ2-7, the V gene TRBV11-2; D remains unclear. The germline CDR1 and CDR2 sequences are SGHAT and FQNNGV. The CDR3 extends over 11 amino acids. V gave up 7 bases and J gave up 5 bases, with 9 bases separating them. The chain's CDR3 is CASTWGNEQYF. DNA for the CDR3: TGTGCCAGCACCTGGGGAAACGAGCAGTACTTC.

This clonotype was picked up many times. The V gene is TRBV5-1, the J gene TRBJ2-5, with 12 bases matching TRBD1. Germline lookup yields CDR1 SGHRS and CDR2 YFSETQ. The CDR3 runs 18 residues. Germline trimming cut 4 bases from V and 4 bases from J; bases unmatched to any gene: 14. CDR3 nucleotides: TGCGCCAGCAGCGATGGGACAGGGGGCAATGCTGTGGTAGAGACCCAGTACTTC. It encodes CASSDGTGGNAVVETQYF.

The CDR3, as DNA: TGTGCCACCTCTGACCACACCTCCGAGCAGTACTTC. Protein: CATSDHTSEQYF. This chain connects TRBV24-1 to TRBJ2-7; no firm D call. From germline, CDR1 is KGHDR and CDR2 SFDVKD. The CDR3 is 12 amino acids. V was trimmed by 9 bases and J by 6 bases, leaving 14 bases between them.

The chain is built from TRBV6-2 or TRBV6-3 and TRBJ2-5; D tentatively reads TRBD1 or TRBD2 (5 bases each). CDR1 is MNHEY and CDR2 is SVGEGT in the germline V gene. V gave up 6 bases and J gave up 4 bases, with 18 bases separating them. The CDR3 is 15 residues long. CDR3 protein: CASSLVRGASETQYF. Written as DNA, the CDR3 is TGTGCCAGCAGCCTGGTAAGAGGGGCCTCAGAGACCCAGTACTTC.

Ten or more counts support this clonotype. This rearrangement joins TRBV7-9 to TRBJ1-1, with D hard to call. Germline assignment: CDR1 SEHNR and CDR2 FQNEAQ (reference sequence). V was cut by 8 bases and J by 6 bases, with 7 bases left in between. CDR3 size: 10 residues. In DNA form, the CDR3 reads TGTGCCAGCGGGGTCTCTGAAGCTTTCTTT. Protein product: CASGVSEAFF.

This clonotype was counted only a few times. The chain combines TRBV7-8 with TRBJ2-2; TRBD1 is a possible D gene (6 bases). Looked up from germline, CDR1 is SGHVS and CDR2 is FQNEAQ. CDR3 size: 20 residues. V lost 2 bases and J lost 2, with 24 bases in between. The DNA for the CDR3 is TGTGCCAGCAGCTTATATAGCAGGGGACGCGGCATCTCAAACACCGGGGAGCTGTTTTTT. It encodes CASSLYSRGRGISNTGELFF.

This CDR3 reads CASSNRESSYEQYF. CDR3 in DNA: TGTGCCAGCAGTAACAGGGAAAGTTCCTACGAGCAGTACTTC. The J gene is TRBJ2-7, the V gene TRBV27; possible D gene TRBD1, 6 bases. The CDR3 contains 14 residues. V was shortened by 5 bases and J by 1 base, with 12 bases between the two germline ends. Per the germline V gene, CDR1 is MNHEY and CDR2 is SMNVEV (reference sequence).

The V and J genes are TRBV27 and TRBJ2-7; 7 nucleotides line up with TRBD1. V lost 3 bases to trimming and J lost 2 bases; unmatched junction nucleotides: 7. The CDR3 is 15 residues long. Germline V gives CDR1 MNHEY, CDR2 SMNVEV (reference sequence). Here the CDR3 reads CASSFRAGGPYEQYF. In DNA, the CDR3 is TGTGCCAGCAGTTTTAGGGCAGGGGGTCCCTACGAGCAGTACTTC.

The V gene is TRBV27, the J gene TRBJ2-7; D is ambiguous. Germline CDR1 MNHEY, CDR2 SMNVEV (reference sequence). The CDR3 covers 13 residues. The V end was cut by 0 bases, the J end by 7 bases, with 10 bases between. The CDR3 loop is CASSLSGYGEQYF. The CDR3 coding sequence is TGTGCCAGCAGTTTATCAGGGTACGGGGAGCAGTACTTC.

This clonotype occurred a few times. This chain links TRBV9 with TRBJ2-1; 9 positions agree with TRBD1. The CDR3 consists of 15 residues. V lost 3 bases to trimming and J lost 4 bases; unmatched junction nucleotides: 5. In germline, CDR1 is SGDLS, CDR2 YYNGEE. CDR3 sequence (DNA): TGTGCCAGCAGCGAGCCGGACAGGGGTTACAATGAGCAGTTCTTC. It specifies CASSEPDRGYNEQFF.

The V and J genes are TRBV9 and TRBJ2-2; D gene ambiguous. CDR3 length: 16 residues. Germline CDR1 reads SGDLS; CDR2 reads YYNGEE. Trimming took off 0 bases at V and 1 base at J, with 10 bases between the two ends. Written as DNA, the CDR3 is TGTGCCAGCAGCGTAGATAGGCCCGGGAACACCGGGGAGCTGTTTTTT. Protein sequence: CASSVDRPGNTGELFF.

The chain combines TRBV29-1 with TRBJ2-3; D is possibly TRBD2 (5 bases). Germline assignment: CDR1 SQVTM and CDR2 ANQGSEA. This CDR3 contains 13 residues. The ends were cut back, 2 bases at V and 4 bases at J, with 10 bases in the middle. CDR3 amino acids: CSVEQRRADTQYF. In DNA, the CDR3 is TGCAGCGTTGAACAGCGGCGAGCAGATACGCAGTATTTT.

This clonotype was counted between two and nine times. The J gene is TRBJ2-3, the V gene TRBV11-3; D remains ambiguous. Germline lookup yields CDR1 SGHNT and CDR2 YENEEA. Deletions cut 1 base from V and 3 bases from J, with 17 bases between. The length of the CDR3 is 17 residues. The CDR3 DNA follows: TGTGCCAGCAGCTTAGCCGCTCCGAGTGCTAGGACAGATACGCAGTATTTT. It encodes CASSLAAPSARTDTQYF.

This clonotype appeared a few times. The J gene is TRBJ2-1, the V gene TRBV7-9, with 8 bases fitting TRBD1. Germline trimming cut 3 bases from V and 6 bases from J; bases unmatched to any gene: 10. The CDR3 sequence is 16 residues long. Germline loops: CDR1 SEHNR, CDR2 FQNEAQ (reference sequence). The CDR3 DNA reads TGTGCCAGCAGCTTTTTAATGACAGGGGCGGCCAATGAGCAGTTCTTC. Translated: CASSFLMTGAANEQFF.

This clonotype was counted at least ten times. The gene calls are TRBV2 and TRBJ2-5; 16 nucleotides align to TRBD2. V dropped 6 bases and J dropped 2; count of bases not matched to a gene: 3. Germline-derived CDR1 and CDR2 are SNHLY and FYNNEI. This CDR3 region has 16 residues. DNA of the CDR3: TGTGCCAGCAGCGAGGGACTAGCGGGAGGGCAAGAGACCCAGTACTTC. Encoded protein: CASSEGLAGGQETQYF.

There are a few counts of this clonotype. V gene TRBV29-1 combines with J gene TRBJ2-1, with 9 positions matching TRBD2. The germline V gene has CDR1 SQVTM and CDR2 ANQGSEA. J gave up 2 bases and V 3 bases, and 8 bases lay outside the gene matches. This CDR3 contains 16 residues. The CDR3 DNA reads TGCAGCGTTGAGGGACTAGCTGCGTCCCCCTACAATGAGCAGTTCTTC. Encoded protein: CSVEGLAASPYNEQFF.

The rearrangement links TRBV10-3 to TRBJ1-6; weak D call: TRBD1 (5 bases). In germline, CDR1 is ENHRY, CDR2 SYGVKD. The CDR3 runs 15 residues. Trimming removed 2 bases from V and 7 bases from J, with 12 bases in between. The DNA for the CDR3 is TGTGCCATCAGTGAGAGCCAGGGAAGGAATTCACCCCTCCACTTT. Encoded protein: CAISESQGRNSPLHF.

This clonotype was seen ten or more times. The chain employs TRBV11-1 and TRBJ2-3; 13 nucleotides line up with TRBD2. Trimming cost V 3 bases and J 1 base; bases outside gene matches: 10. This CDR3 contains 19 residues. CDR1 SGHAT and CDR2 FQDESV come from the germline V gene (reference sequence). Written as DNA, the CDR3 is TGTGCCAGCAGCTTCCCGGGACTAGCGGGGACTCGGGGCACAGATACGCAGTATTTT. It codes for CASSFPGLAGTRGTDTQYF.

This clonotype was counted at least ten times. This chain links TRBV7-2 with TRBJ1-2; possible D gene TRBD1, 6 bases. V shed 5 bases and J shed 4 bases, with 14 bases lying between them. The germline CDR1 and CDR2 sequences are SGHTA and FQGNSA. The CDR3 contains 14 residues. The CDR3 loop reads CASSSGQSAYGYTF. DNA for the CDR3: TGTGCCAGCAGCAGCGGACAGAGCGCCTATGGCTACACCTTC. The variable domain in full, with the rest retrieved from reference TRBV7-2 and TRBJ1-2, is GAGVSQSPSNKVTEKGKDVELRCDPISGHTALYWYRQSLGQGLEFLIYFQGNSAPDKSGLPSDRFSAERTGGSVSTLTIQRTQQEDSAVYLCASSSGQSAYGYTFGSGTRLTVV.

This clonotype showed up many times. CDR3 sequence: CASSLGLATIQETQYF. The CDR3 DNA sequence: TGTGCCAGCAGTTTAGGGCTAGCGACAATCCAAGAGACCCAGTACTTC. V is TRBV27 and J is TRBJ2-5; tentatively, D is TRBD2 (6 bases). Germline lookup yields CDR1 MNHEY and CDR2 SMNVEV (reference sequence). The CDR3 covers 16 residues. V gave up 2 bases and J gave up 1 base, with 14 bases separating them.

This clonotype was recorded many times. The J gene is TRBJ1-5, the V gene TRBV12-3 or TRBV12-4, with D possibly being TRBD1 (6 bases). This CDR3 spans 15 amino acids. Trimming cost V 2 bases and J 5 bases, with 13 bases left between them. Here the CDR3 DNA reads TGTGCCAGCAGTTTAACGGGGGCCCCAGATCAGCCCCAGCATTTT. Translation: CASSLTGAPDQPQHF.

The V gene is TRBV4-3, the J gene TRBJ2-1, with 11 nucleotides matching TRBD2. This CDR3 is 16 amino acids long. Germline CDR1 LGHNA, CDR2 YSLEER. The junction had 9 bases not matched to a gene; V was cut back by 1 base and J by 10 bases. The CDR3 spells CASSQGLLAGADEQFF. The CDR3, as DNA: TGCGCCAGCAGCCAAGGTTTACTAGCGGGGGCCGACGAGCAGTTCTTC.

The CDR3 region has the DNA TGCGCCAGCAGCTTCAGGGGTGTGAACACTGAAGCTTTCTTT. This encodes CASSFRGVNTEAFF. The chain combines TRBV5-1 with TRBJ1-1; D possibly corresponds to TRBD1 (6 bases). CDR3 length: 14 residues. Trimming took 2 bases from V and 0 from J, leaving 8 bases between them. CDR1 and CDR2 from the germline V gene are SGHRS and YFSETQ.